These T cell receptor beta chains were read from a single sample in a study of cytomegalovirus exposure and HLA in healthy donors. Assay: immunoSEQ multiplex PCR; the TCRdb copy retains only in-frame clones and omits some. The sample shows some 130,000 clones, around four fifths of them seen only once. Sequenced sample: PBMCs. The receptors were gathered from a boy between 10 and 17 years old in good health and CMV-seronegative. Each CDR3 is given with its conserved first and last residue. A D gene is named only where the DNA matches it firmly. Clone sizes are given selectively: once, few, many, or a class where the clone is expanded.

>16|.|TRBD2|TRBV5-6|TRBJ2-7
TGTGCCAGCAGCCTGGGACTAGCGGGAGGGTCGGACGAGCAGTACTTC
CASSLGLAGGSDEQYF
>13|.|.|TRBV6-1|TRBJ1-1
TGTGCCAGCAGACCTGGGGGGACGGCTGAAGCTTTCTTT
CASRPGGTAEAFF
>15|few|TRBD2|TRBV6-1|TRBJ2-2
TGTGCCAGCAGGGAACTAGCGGGAGACACCGGGGAGCTGTTTTTT
CASRELAGDTGELFF
>17|.|TRBD2|TRBV4-2|TRBJ2-5
TGTGCCAGCAGCCAAGGAGGGAGTATAGCGGGTTCAGAGACCCAGTACTTC
CASSQGGSIAGSETQYF
>14|.|.|TRBV27|TRBJ2-2
TGTGCCAGCAGTACCCGACAGCTCCGCGGGGAGCTGTTTTTT
CASSTRQLRGELFF
>14|.|TRBD1|TRBV5-6|TRBJ1-3
TGTGCCAGCAGCTTTACAGGGGACGGAAACACCATATATTTT
CASSFTGDGNTIYF
>13|few|TRBD1|TRBV4-3|TRBJ2-7
TGCGCCAGCAGCCAAGGACAGGGGGACGAGCAGTACTTC
CASSQGQGDEQYF
>16|.|.|TRBV6-1|TRBJ1-1
TGTGCCAGCAGTGAATGGTGGATCTCGGGTGACACTGAAGCTTTCTTT
CASSEWWISGDTEAFF
>14|.|.|TRBV5-1|TRBJ2-7
TGCGCCAGCAGCCTGGTAGTAGGGAGTCGGGAGCAGTACTTC
CASSLVVGSREQYF
>18|.|TRBD2|TRBV5-1|TRBJ2-1
TGCGCCAGCAGCGGGGGGACTAGCGGGAGTATTTCCTACAATGAGCAGTTCTTC
CASSGGTSGSISYNEQFF
>14|.|.|TRBV30|TRBJ1-5
TGTGCCTGGAGTGTTCGGACAGCAAATCAGCCCCAGCATTTT
CAWSVRTANQPQHF
>15|.|TRBD1|TRBV2|TRBJ2-4
TGTGCCAGCAGTCCGGACAGGGGGTATACCAACATTCAGTACTTC
CASSPDRGYTNIQYF
>17|.|.|TRBV7-2|TRBJ1-2
TGTGCCAGCAGCACCCAATCAGGGGTTCGGTCGAGCTATGGCTACACCTTC
CASSTQSGVRSSYGYTF
>17|.|TRBD2|TRBV11-3|TRBJ2-1
TGTGCCAGCAGCTTAGGCGGGACTAGCGGGGGAGAAGATGAGCAGTTCTTC
CASSLGGTSGGEDEQFF
>12|.|.|TRBV29-1|TRBJ1-3
TGCAGCGTTGTTAGCTCTGGAAACACCATATATTTT
CSVVSSGNTIYF
>14|.|TRBD1|TRBV7-9|TRBJ2-1
TGTGCCAGCACCCAGACAGGGGGCGGCAATGAGCAGTTCTTC
CASTQTGGGNEQFF
>12|once|TRBD1|TRBV15|TRBJ2-7
TGTGCCACCAGCGTCGACAGGGAATCGCCGTACTTC
CATSVDRESPYF
>11|.|.|TRBV30|TRBJ1-1
TGTTCGGGGGGCATGAACACTGAAGCTTTCTTT
CSGGMNTEAFF
>14|.|.|TRBV7-9|TRBJ2-4
TGTGCCAGCAGCCCGAGACTAGCCAAAAACATTCAGTACTTC
CASSPRLAKNIQYF
>19|.|TRBD2|TRBV19|TRBJ2-5
TGTGCCAGTAGTATAAGGGGACTAGCGGGAGCCTCAGGGGCGGAGACCCAGTACTTC
CASSIRGLAGASGAETQYF
>16|.|TRBD1|TRBV5-4|TRBJ1-2
TGTGCCAGCAGCTTGGTTCCGGGACAGGGTGGCTATGGCTACACCTTC
CASSLVPGQGGYGYTF
>15|.|TRBD2|TRBV4-3|TRBJ2-1
TGCGCCAGCAGCTCGGGACTAGCGGGGTACAATGAGCAGTTCTTC
CASSSGLAGYNEQFF
>13|.|.|TRBV2|TRBJ1-4
TGTGCCAGCAGTCTCCCCCCAGGGAACGGACTGTTTTTT
CASSLPPGNGLFF
>12|.|.|TRBV7-2|TRBJ2-1
TGTGCCAGCAGCTCGCGACTAGGTCGGTGGTTCTTC
CASSSRLGRWFF
>15|.|.|TRBV4-2|TRBJ1-1
TGTGCCAGCAGCCCGGAGGGGGGGCTAGGCACTGAAGCTTTCTTT
CASSPEGGLGTEAFF
>16|.|.|TRBV11-2|TRBJ1-1
TGTGCCAGCAGCTTAGGCCCCGGGCGGGAGAACACTGAAGCTTTCTTT
CASSLGPGRENTEAFF
>14|.|TRBD1|TRBV5-1|TRBJ2-7
TGCGCCAGCAGCAACGGACAGGGGTCCTACGAGCAGTACTTC
CASSNGQGSYEQYF
>14|.|.|TRBV19|TRBJ1-1
TGTGCCAGTAGTATGGAGACAGCCAACACTGAAGCTTTCTTT
CASSMETANTEAFF
>15|.|TRBD1|TRBV2|TRBJ1-2
TGTGCCAGCAACCGGGGGACAGGGGGAGGCTATGGCTACACCTTC
CASNRGTGGGYGYTF
>15|.|TRBD2|TRBV30|TRBJ2-5
TGTGCCTGGACTTCACGGAGCGGGAGAGGGGAGACCCAGTACTTC
CAWTSRSGRGETQYF
>14|.|TRBD1|TRBV27|TRBJ1-2
TGTGCCAGCAGTCTGACAGGGGGTCCCTATGGCTACACCTTC
CASSLTGGPYGYTF
>17|few|TRBD1|TRBV4-1|TRBJ2-7
TGCGCCAGCAGCCGAGAACCGACAGGGGGAAATACCTACGAGCAGTACTTC
CASSREPTGGNTYEQYF
>16|.|TRBD2|TRBV19|TRBJ2-7
TGTGCCAGTAGCACCCGGACTAGCGGGAGTATCAACGAGCAGTACTTC
CASSTRTSGSINEQYF
>12|few|.|TRBV9|TRBJ2-1
TGTGCCAGCAGCGCAACTCGGAATGAGCAGTTCTTC
CASSATRNEQFF
>12|.|.|TRBV4-3|TRBJ2-7
TGCGCCAGCAGCCAAGGGTCCGGGGAGCAGTACTTC
CASSQGSGEQYF
>15|few|.|TRBV27|TRBJ2-7
TGTGCCAGCAGTCCCCTGACTAGTAACCCCTACGAGCAGTACTTC
CASSPLTSNPYEQYF
>18|.|TRBD2|TRBV7-9|TRBJ2-1
TGTTCCAGCAGCTTCACCAGGGGACTAGCGGGATTCGGAAATGAGCAGTTCTTC
CSSSFTRGLAGFGNEQFF
>16|.|TRBD2|TRBV27|TRBJ2-7
TGTGCCAGCAGTTTATCATCTAGCGGGAGCTCCTACGAGCAGTACTTC
CASSLSSSGSSYEQYF
>12|.|.|TRBV7-3|TRBJ2-1
TGTGCCAGCAGCTTAGAGGACAATGAGCAGTTCTTC
CASSLEDNEQFF
>13|once|TRBD1|TRBV5-4|TRBJ2-5
TGTGCCAGCAGCTGGGGACAGGGGGAGACCCAGTACTTC
CASSWGQGETQYF
>16|.|TRBD1|TRBV30|TRBJ2-7
TGTGCCTGGAGTGATACAGGGGTGAGTGGGGCTTACGAGCAGTACTTC
CAWSDTGVSGAYEQYF
>14|.|TRBD1|TRBV6-1|TRBJ2-5
TGTGCCAGCAGACGGGACAGGGAGTCGGAGACCCAGTACTTC
CASRRDRESETQYF
>16|once|TRBD1|TRBV2|TRBJ1-5
TGTGCCAGCAGTGGAACAAACAGGGGTAGCAATCAGCCCCAGCATTTT
CASSGTNRGSNQPQHF
>11|.|.|TRBV20-1|TRBJ1-1
TGCAGTGCTAGGGAGCGGGCTGAAGCTTTCTTT
CSARERAEAFF
>15|.|TRBD2|TRBV5-1|TRBJ2-7
TGCGCCAGCAGCTTAGAAGCGGGAGGGCCTAACGAGCAGTACTTC
CASSLEAGGPNEQYF
>14|few|.|TRBV6-6|TRBJ1-2
TGTGCCAGCAGTTACTCGGTGGGGGCCACCGGCTACACCTTC
CASSYSVGATGYTF